The 7 T cell receptor beta chains reported below all come from one sample, sequenced in a study of control samples from healthy donors and cancer patients. Repertoires were generated with immunoSEQ multiplex PCR, while TCRdb's copy carries only in-frame clones and drops some. Among about 35,000 clones, under 95% were seen once, and the ten largest hold about 1.5%. The sequencing input was PBMCs. The receptors here all came from a man in his forties with colorectal cancer.

The chain is built from TRBV4-3 and TRBJ2-4; 9 bases align to TRBD1. This CDR3 has 18 residues. V dropped 0 bases and J dropped 2; count of bases not matched to a gene: 8. Looked up from germline, CDR1 is LGHNA and CDR2 is YSLEER. For the CDR3, the DNA is TGCGCCAGCAGCCAAGATCCGCCGACAGGGGGTTCCAAAAACATTCAGTACTTC. Its protein product is CASSQDPPTGGSKNIQYF.

The V gene is TRBV6-5, the J gene TRBJ2-7; D perhaps matches TRBD1 (6 bases). V lost 6 bases to trimming and J lost 0 bases, with 12 bases between them. The CDR3 has 14 amino acids. The germline V gene has CDR1 MNHEY and CDR2 SVGAGI. CDR3 loop: CASRDGTPSYEQYF. CDR3 coding DNA: TGTGCCAGCAGGGATGGGACACCCTCCTACGAGCAGTACTTC.

V gene TRBV4-1 combines with J gene TRBJ1-2; 7 bases line up with TRBD1. CDR1 and CDR2 from the germline V gene are MGHRA and YSYEKL. The junction had 8 bases not matched to a gene; V was cut back by 4 bases and J by 3 bases. The CDR3 is made up of 15 amino acids. CDR3 sequence reads: CASSLDRDSYYGYTF. DNA of the CDR3: TGCGCCAGCAGCCTAGATCGGGACAGCTACTATGGCTACACCTTC.

The chain combines TRBV7-2 with TRBJ2-1, with 10 bases matching TRBD2. The CDR3 sequence is 16 residues long. J gave up 7 bases and V 1 base, and 7 bases lay outside the gene matches. Germline CDR1 and CDR2: SGHTA and FQGNSA. CDR3 coding DNA: TGTGCCAGCAGCTTAGGCCCCCCTAGCGGGGGAAATGAGCAGTTCTTC. Translating it yields CASSLGPPSGGNEQFF.

The rearrangement uses TRBV27 and TRBJ2-7; TRBD2 agrees at 8 bases. The germline CDR1 and CDR2 sequences are MNHEY and SMNVEV (reference sequence). The CDR3 spans 14 residues. Trimming cost V 8 bases and J 6 bases; bases outside gene matches: 12. The CDR3 DNA is TGTGCCAGCCGCCGGACTAGCTCCTATCTCGAGCAGTACTTC. It encodes CASRRTSSYLEQYF.

On this clone itself: The junction shows a germline mismatch at one end, possibly a read error. Other DNA sequences from this sample encode an identical CDR3 as well. The chain recombines TRBV6-5 with TRBJ1-1, with 7 bases identical to TRBD1. The CDR3 consists of 15 residues. The germline V gene encodes CDR1 MNHEY and CDR2 SVGAGI. CDR3 sequence reads: CASSYSGQMNTEAFF. The CDR3 nucleotides read TGTGCCAGTAGTTATTCGGGACAGATGAACACTGAAGCTTTCTTT.

The chain carries TRBV11-3 and TRBJ2-7; unclear D gene. Germline V gene data show CDR1 as SGHNT and CDR2 as YENEEA. The length of the CDR3 is 11 residues. The V end lost 3 bases, the J end lost 6 bases, and 6 bases lay between the germline ends. The CDR3 nucleotides read TGTGCCAGCAGCTTGAAGTCCGAGCAGTACTTC. It is translated as CASSLKSEQYF.